This T cell receptor beta chain comes out of a study of technical replicates of blood from several donors. The ends were cut back, 5 bases at V and 2 bases at J, with 10 bases in the middle. The CDR3 covers 13 residues. Germline V gives CDR1 MNHNS, CDR2 SASEGT. TCRdb's table, derived via immunoSEQ multiplex PCR, lists solely in-frame clones and lacks some. The table has roughly 100,000 clones, approximately 94% seen once. This clone was observed once. Sequenced: T cells isolated from PBMCs. The chain employs TRBV6-1 and TRBJ2-7; possibly TRBD1 for D (6 bases). The clonotype comes from a human donor in good health. The CDR3 region is CASSTDSPYEQYF. CDR3 sequence (DNA): TGTGCCAGCAGTACGGACAGCCCCTACGAGCAGTACTTC.